This TCR beta chain came from a study of identical twins. Study-level points and caveats: The study reached conclusions through statistical analysis that was cross-sectional, not following the same donors.

The CDR3 length is 14 residues. The V gene lost 3 bases and the J gene lost 0 bases, with 7 bases spanning the gap. CDR1 is SGHTA, CDR2 FQGNSA, per germline. A note on this clonotype: What it recognizes is unknown.

Template switching (which added a universal primer site) was used, and cDNA carried unique molecular identifiers. Each CDR3 protein gets one entry after TCRdb re-called the 5' RACE reads with MiXCR. Of fewer than 550,000 distinct CDR3 sequences listed, around 15% are singletons. This sample was shared with a second study, whose subject was yellow fever vaccine responses in identical twins.

The sequence came from a woman between 18 and 29 years old in good health. The rearrangement links TRBV7-2 to TRBJ2-3; D gene unclear. The sequencing input was CD4+ T cells sorted from blood. CDR3 DNA: TGTGCCAGCAGCTTCAATCCTAGCACAGATACGCAGTATTTT. This sequence encodes CASSFNPSTDTQYF.